This TCR beta chain came from a study of metastatic and nonmetastatic thyroid tumors. Study-level points and caveats: A significant increase in TCR beta diversity was reportedly seen in malignant thyroid tumors relative to benign nodules, in blood and tumor.

V lost 3 bases to trimming and J lost 3 bases; unmatched junction nucleotides: 0. The germline V gene encodes CDR1 DFQATT and CDR2 SNEGSKA (reference sequence). The CDR3 is 13 residues long. TCRdb reanalyzed the PCR reads with MiXCR. The repertoire has about 38,000 clones, over 40% of them found once; the top ten carry around 22%. Prior to thyroid surgery, none of the patients had received any treatment. Comments on this clone: Its antigen is not known.

The sequencing sample was made of tumor tissue. The V gene is TRBV20-1, the J gene TRBJ2-2; TRBD2 agrees at 8 bases. The sequence derives from a male donor with papillary thyroid cancer or a benign thyroid nodule (not recorded which). Some clones in this sample may be carry-over from other donors' samples. The CDR3: CSASGGDTGELFF. CDR3 nucleotide sequence: TGCAGTGCTAGCGGGGGGGACACCGGGGAGCTGTTTTTT.